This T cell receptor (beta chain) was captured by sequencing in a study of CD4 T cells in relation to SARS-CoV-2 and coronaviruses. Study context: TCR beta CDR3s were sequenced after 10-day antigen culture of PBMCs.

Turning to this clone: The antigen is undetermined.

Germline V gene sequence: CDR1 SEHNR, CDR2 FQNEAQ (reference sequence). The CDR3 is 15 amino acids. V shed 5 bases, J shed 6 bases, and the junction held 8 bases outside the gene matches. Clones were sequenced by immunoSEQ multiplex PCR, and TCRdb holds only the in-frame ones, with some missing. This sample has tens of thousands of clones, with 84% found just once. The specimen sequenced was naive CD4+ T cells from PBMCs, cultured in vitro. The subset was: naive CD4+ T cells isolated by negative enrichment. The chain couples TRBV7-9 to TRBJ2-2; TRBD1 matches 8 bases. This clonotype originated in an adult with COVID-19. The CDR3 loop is CASSHRGSMAGELFF. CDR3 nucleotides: TGTGCCAGCAGCCACAGGGGGTCGATGGCCGGGGAGCTGTTTTTT.